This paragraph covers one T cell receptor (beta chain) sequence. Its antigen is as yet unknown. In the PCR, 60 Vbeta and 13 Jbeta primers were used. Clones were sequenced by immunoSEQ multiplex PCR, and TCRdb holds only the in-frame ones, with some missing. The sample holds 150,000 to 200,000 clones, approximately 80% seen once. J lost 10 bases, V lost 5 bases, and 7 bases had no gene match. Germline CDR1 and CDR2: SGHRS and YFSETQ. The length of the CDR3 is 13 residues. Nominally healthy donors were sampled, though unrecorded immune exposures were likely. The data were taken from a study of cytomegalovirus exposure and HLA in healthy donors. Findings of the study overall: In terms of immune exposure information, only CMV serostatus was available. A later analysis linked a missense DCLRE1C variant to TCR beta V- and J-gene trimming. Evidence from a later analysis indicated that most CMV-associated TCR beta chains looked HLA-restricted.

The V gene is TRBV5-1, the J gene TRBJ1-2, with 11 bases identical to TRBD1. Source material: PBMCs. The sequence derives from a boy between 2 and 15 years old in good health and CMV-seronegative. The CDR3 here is CASRGGTGGSYTF. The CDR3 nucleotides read TGCGCCAGCAGAGGCGGGACAGGGGGATCCTACACCTTC.